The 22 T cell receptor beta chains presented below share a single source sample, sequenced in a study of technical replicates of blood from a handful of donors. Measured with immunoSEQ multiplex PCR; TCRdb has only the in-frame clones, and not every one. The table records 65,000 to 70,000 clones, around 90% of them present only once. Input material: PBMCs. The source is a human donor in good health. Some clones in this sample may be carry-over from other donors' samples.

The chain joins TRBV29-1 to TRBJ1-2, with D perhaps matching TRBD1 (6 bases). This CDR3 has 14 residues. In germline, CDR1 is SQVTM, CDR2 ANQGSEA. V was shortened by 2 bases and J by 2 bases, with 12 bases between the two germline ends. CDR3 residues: CSVETGSLNYGYTF. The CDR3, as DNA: TGCAGCGTTGAAACAGGGTCTTTAAACTATGGCTACACCTTC.

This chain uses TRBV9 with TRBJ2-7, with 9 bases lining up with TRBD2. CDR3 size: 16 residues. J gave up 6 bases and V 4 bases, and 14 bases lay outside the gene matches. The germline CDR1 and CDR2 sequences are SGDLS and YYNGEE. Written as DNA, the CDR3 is TGTGCCAGCAGCCCCCGCGGGGGGGGAGGGTCTGGCGAGCAGTACTTC. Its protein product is CASSPRGGGGSGEQYF.

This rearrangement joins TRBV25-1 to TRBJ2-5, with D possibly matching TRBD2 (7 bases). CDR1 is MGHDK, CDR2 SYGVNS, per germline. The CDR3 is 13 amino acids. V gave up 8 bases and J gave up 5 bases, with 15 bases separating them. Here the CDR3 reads CASSPGGLETQYF. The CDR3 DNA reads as TGTGCCAGCTCCCCGGGGGGCCTTGAGACCCAGTACTTC.

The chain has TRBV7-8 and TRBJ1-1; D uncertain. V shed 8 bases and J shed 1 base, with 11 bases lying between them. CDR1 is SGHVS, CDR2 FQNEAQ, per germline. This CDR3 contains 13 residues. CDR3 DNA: TGTGCCAGCTCGCGAGCCAAGAACACTGAAGCTTTCTTT. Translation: CASSRAKNTEAFF.

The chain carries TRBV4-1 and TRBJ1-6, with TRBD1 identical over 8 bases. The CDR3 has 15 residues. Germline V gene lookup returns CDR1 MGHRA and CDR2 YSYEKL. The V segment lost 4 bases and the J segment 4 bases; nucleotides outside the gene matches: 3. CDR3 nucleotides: TGCGCCAGCAGCCTGACAGGGGCGTATAATTCACCCCTCCACTTT. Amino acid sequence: CASSLTGAYNSPLHF.

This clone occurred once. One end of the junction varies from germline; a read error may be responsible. CDR3 nucleotides: TGCGCCAGCACCCAAACACCCGACGGGTATGGCTACACCTTC. It codes for CASTQTPDGYGYTF. The chain employs TRBV4-1 and TRBJ1-2; D gene ambiguous. CDR3 length: 14 amino acids. Germline assignment: CDR1 MGHRA and CDR2 YSYEKL.

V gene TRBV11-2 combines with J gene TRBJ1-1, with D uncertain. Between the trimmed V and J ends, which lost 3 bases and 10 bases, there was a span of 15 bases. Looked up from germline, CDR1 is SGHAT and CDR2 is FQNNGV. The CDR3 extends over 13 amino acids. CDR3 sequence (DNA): TGTGCCAGCAGCTTGGTCGTCACACCGATAGCTTTCTTT. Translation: CASSLVVTPIAFF.

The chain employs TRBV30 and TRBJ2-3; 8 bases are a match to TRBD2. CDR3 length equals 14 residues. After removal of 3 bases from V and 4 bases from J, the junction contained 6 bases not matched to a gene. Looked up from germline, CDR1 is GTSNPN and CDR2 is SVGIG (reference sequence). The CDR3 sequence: CAWSPAGVPDTQYF. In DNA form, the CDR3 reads TGTGCCTGGAGCCCAGCGGGAGTCCCAGATACGCAGTATTTT. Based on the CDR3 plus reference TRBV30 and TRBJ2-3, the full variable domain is SQTIHQWPATLVQPVGSPLSLECTVEGTSNPNLYWYRQAAGRGLQLLFYSVGIGQISSEVPQNLSASRPQDRQFILSSKKLLLSDSGFYLCAWSPAGVPDTQYFGPGTRLTVL.

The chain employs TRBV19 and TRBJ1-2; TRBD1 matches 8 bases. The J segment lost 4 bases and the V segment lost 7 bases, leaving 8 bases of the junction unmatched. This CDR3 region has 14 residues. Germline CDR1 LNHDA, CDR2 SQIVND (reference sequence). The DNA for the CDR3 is TGTGCCAGTACCACTCGGACAGGGATCTATGGCTACACCTTC. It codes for CASTTRTGIYGYTF.

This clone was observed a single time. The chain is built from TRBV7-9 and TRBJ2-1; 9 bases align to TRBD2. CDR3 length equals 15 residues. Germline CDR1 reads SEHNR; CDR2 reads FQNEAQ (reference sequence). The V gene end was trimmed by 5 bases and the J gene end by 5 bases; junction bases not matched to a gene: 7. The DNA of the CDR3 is TGTGCCAGCAGCGTGGGACTAGCCCTCGACAATGAGCAGTTCTTC. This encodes CASSVGLALDNEQFF.

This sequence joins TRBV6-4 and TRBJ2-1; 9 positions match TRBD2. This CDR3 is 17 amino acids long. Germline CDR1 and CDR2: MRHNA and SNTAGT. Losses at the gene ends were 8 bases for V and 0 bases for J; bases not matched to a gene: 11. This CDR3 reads CASARLAGDSSYNEQFF. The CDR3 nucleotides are TGTGCCAGCGCTAGATTAGCGGGGGATAGCTCCTACAATGAGCAGTTCTTC.

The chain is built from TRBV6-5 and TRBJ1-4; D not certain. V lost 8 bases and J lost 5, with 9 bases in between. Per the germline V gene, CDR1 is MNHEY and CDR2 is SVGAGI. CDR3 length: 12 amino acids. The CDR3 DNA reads TGTGCCAGCGGAGCGGAGAATGAAAAACTGTTTTTT. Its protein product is CASGAENEKLFF.

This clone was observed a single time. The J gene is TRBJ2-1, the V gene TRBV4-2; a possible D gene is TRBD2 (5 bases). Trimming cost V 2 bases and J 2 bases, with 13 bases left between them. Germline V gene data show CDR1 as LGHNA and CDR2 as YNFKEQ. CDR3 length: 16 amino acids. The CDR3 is CASSQQTGSAYNEQFF. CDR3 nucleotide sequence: TGTGCCAGCAGCCAACAGACGGGGAGTGCCTACAATGAGCAGTTCTTC.

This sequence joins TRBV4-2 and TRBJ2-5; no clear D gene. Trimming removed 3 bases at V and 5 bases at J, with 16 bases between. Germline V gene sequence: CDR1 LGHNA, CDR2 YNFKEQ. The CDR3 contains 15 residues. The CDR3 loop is CASSQLPPVRETQYF. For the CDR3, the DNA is TGTGCCAGCAGCCAGCTCCCCCCTGTCCGGGAGACCCAGTACTTC.

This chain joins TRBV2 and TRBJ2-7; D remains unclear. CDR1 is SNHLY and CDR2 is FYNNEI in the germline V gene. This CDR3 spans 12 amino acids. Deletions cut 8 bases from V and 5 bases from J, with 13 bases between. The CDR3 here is CASYTPPHEQYF. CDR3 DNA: TGTGCCAGCTATACACCTCCTCACGAGCAGTACTTC. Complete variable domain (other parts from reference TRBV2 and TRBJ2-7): EPEVTQTPSHQVTQMGQEVILRCVPISNHLYFYWYRQILGQKVEFLVSFYNNEISEKSEIFDDQFSVERPDGSNFTLKIRSTKLEDSAMYFCASYTPPHEQYFGPGTRLTVT.

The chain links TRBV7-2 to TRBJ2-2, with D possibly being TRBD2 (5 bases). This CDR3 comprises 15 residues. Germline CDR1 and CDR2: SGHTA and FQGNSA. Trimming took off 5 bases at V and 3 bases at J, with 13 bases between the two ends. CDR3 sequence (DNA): TGTGCCAGCAGCCTCGAACTAGATTACACCGGGGAGCTGTTTTTT. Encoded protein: CASSLELDYTGELFF. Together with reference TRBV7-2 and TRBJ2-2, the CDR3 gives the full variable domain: GAGVSQSPSNKVTEKGKDVELRCDPISGHTALYWYRQSLGQGLEFLIYFQGNSAPDKSGLPSDRFSAERTGGSVSTLTIQRTQQEDSAVYLCASSLELDYTGELFFGEGSRLTVL.

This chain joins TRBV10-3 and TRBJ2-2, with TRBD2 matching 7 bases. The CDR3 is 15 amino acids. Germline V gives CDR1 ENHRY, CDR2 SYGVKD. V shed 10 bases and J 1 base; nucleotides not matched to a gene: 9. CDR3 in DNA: TGTGCCAGCGGGACTACAAATTGGAACACCGGGGAGCTGTTTTTT. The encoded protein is CASGTTNWNTGELFF.

CDR3 sequence reads: CASSLAGVSYNSPLHF. The CDR3 nucleotides read TGCGCCAGCAGCTTGGCCGGAGTCTCCTATAATTCACCCCTCCACTTT. This chain joins TRBV5-1 and TRBJ1-6; no clear D. Germline CDR1 reads SGHRS; CDR2 reads YFSETQ. The CDR3 has 16 amino acids. V lost 0 bases and J 0 bases, leaving 7 bases between the germline ends.

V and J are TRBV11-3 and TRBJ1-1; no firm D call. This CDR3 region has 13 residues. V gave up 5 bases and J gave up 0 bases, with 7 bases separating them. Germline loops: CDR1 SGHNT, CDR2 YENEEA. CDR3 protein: CASSPTVNTEAFF. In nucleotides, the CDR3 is TGTGCCAGCAGCCCCACAGTGAACACTGAAGCTTTCTTT.

In DNA form, the CDR3 reads TGTGCCAGCAGCTTAAAGACAGAGCAGTATTTT. Protein: CASSLKTEQYF. The chain is built from TRBV7-2 and TRBJ2-3; weak D call: TRBD1 (5 bases). The CDR3 spans 11 residues. Germline V CDR1 and CDR2: SGHTA, FQGNSA. Trimming pared 2 bases from V and 11 bases from J, leaving 8 bases between.

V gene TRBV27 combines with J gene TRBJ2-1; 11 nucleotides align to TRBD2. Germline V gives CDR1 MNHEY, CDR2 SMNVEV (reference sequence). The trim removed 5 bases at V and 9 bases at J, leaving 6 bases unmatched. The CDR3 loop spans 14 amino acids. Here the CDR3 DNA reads TGTGCCAGCAGTCCCCTAGCGGGGGGCAGTGAGCAGTTCTTC. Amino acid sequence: CASSPLAGGSEQFF.

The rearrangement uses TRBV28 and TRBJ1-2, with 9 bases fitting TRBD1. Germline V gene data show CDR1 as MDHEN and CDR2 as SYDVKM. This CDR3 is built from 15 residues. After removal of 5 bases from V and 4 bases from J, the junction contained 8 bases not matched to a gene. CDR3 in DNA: TGTGCCAGCAGTGCCCCCGGGACAGGGAGCTATGGCTACACCTTC. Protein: CASSAPGTGSYGYTF.